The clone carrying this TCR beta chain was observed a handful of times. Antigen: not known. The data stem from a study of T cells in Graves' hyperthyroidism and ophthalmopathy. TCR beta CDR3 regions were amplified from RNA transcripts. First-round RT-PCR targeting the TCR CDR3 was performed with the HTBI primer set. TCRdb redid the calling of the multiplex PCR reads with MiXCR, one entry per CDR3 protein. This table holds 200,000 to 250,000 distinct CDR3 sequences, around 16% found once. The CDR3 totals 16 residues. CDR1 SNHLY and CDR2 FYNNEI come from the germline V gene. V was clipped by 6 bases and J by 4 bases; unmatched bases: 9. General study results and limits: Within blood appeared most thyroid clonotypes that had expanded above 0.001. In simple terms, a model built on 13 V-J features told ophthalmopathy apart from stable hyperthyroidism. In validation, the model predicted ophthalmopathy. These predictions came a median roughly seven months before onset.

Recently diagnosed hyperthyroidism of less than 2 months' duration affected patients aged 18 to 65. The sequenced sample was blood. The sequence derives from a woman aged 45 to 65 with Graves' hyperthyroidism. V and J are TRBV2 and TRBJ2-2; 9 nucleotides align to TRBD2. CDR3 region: CASSEPSGRITGELFF. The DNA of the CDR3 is TGTGCCAGCAGCGAACCAAGCGGGAGGATCACCGGGGAGCTGTTTTTT.